This note documents a single TCR beta chain sequence. Via MiXCR, TCRdb re-called the RT-PCR reads, giving one row per CDR3 protein. The sample includes hundreds of thousands of distinct CDR3 sequences, 11% to 15% of them seen just once. This sample is drawn from a study of response to subunit inactivated influenza vaccine. CDR1 and CDR2 from the germline V gene are WSHSY and SAAADI. The CDR3 has 13 residues. V lost 8 bases and J 1 base, leaving 10 bases between the germline ends. The sequence was collected from a man between 50 and 59 years old who received an inactivated influenza vaccine. The source material was PBMCs from blood, sampled approximately 15 days before vaccination. The chain recombines TRBV10-2 with TRBJ2-3; D is unresolved. The CDR3 region is CASRMRGTDTQYF. Here the CDR3 DNA reads TGCGCCAGCCGGATGAGAGGCACAGATACGCAGTATTTT.